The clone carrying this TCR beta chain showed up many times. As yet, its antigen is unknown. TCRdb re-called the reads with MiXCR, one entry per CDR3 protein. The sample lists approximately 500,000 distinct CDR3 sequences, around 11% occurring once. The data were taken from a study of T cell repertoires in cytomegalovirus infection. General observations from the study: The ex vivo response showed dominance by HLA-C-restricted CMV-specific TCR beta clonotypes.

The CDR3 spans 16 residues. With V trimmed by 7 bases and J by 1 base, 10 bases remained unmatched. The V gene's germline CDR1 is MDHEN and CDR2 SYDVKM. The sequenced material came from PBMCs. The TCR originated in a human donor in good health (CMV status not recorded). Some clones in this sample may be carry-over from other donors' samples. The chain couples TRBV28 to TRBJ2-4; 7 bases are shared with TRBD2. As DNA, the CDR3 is TGTGCCAGCAAAACCCTAGCCGGGGGGGCCAAAAACATTCAGTACTTC. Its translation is CASKTLAGGAKNIQYF.